The 11 T cell receptor beta chains below all came from one sample that was sequenced in a study of post-analysis software for immune sequencing data. Points from the study as a whole: TRBV5-6, TRBV5-1 and TRBV20-1 were among four to six TRBV segments more frequent in patients than controls.

These receptors' antigens are unknown. Sequencing libraries made from TCR beta cDNA carried unique molecular identifiers. A single record per CDR3 protein comes from TCRdb applying MiXCR to the PCR reads. The sample shows fewer than 900,000 distinct CDR3 sequences, just over 45% of them seen only once. The sample consisted of blood. These receptors originate from a girl aged 10-17 years with multiple sclerosis.

This clonotype was seen only a few times. The chain joins TRBV6-5 to TRBJ2-1; 12 bases align to TRBD2. This CDR3 has 16 amino acids. After removal of 8 bases from V and 5 bases from J, the junction contained 10 bases not matched to a gene. Germline V gene data show CDR1 as MNHEY and CDR2 as SVGAGI. The chain's CDR3 is CASGPPGLAGHNEQFF. The CDR3 bases are TGTGCCAGCGGACCTCCGGGACTAGCGGGCCACAATGAGCAGTTCTTC.

The V and J genes are TRBV10-3 and TRBJ1-5, with D maybe TRBD1 (6 bases). Trimming stripped 6 bases from V and 10 bases from J, with 16 bases between. The germline gives CDR1 ENHRY, CDR2 SYGVKD. The CDR3 consists of 13 residues. The CDR3 DNA sequence: TGTGCCATCAGAGGAGAGGGGGGTGGACCCCAGCATTTT. Protein: CAIRGEGGGPQHF.

The V call is TRBV3-1, the J call TRBJ2-5; TRBD1 aligns across 7 bases. The CDR3 is made up of 16 amino acids. Germline assignment: CDR1 LGHDT and CDR2 YNNKEL (reference sequence). The V and J ends lost 4 bases and 1 base, in that order; junction bases with no gene match: 9. This CDR3 is CASSPKQGIIQETQYF. CDR3 in DNA: TGTGCCAGCAGCCCTAAACAGGGGATCATCCAAGAGACCCAGTACTTC.

V is TRBV5-1 and J is TRBJ1-1; TRBD1 matches at 7 bases. This CDR3 region has 18 residues. In germline, CDR1 is SGHRS, CDR2 YFSETQ. Trimming took 1 base from V and 1 from J; bases not matched to a gene: 13. The CDR3 DNA reads TGCGCCAGCAGCTTGCGCAATCTCGTCGGACAGGAGAACACTGAAGCTTTCTTT. Translated, it gives CASSLRNLVGQENTEAFF. The full variable domain, with the rest looked up from reference TRBV5-1 and TRBJ1-1, is KAGVTQTPRYLIKTRGQQVTLSCSPISGHRSVSWYQQTPGQGLQFLFEYFSETQRNKGNFPGRFSGRQFSNSRSEMNVSTLELGDSALYLCASSLRNLVGQENTEAFFGQGTRLTVV.

The chain has TRBV20-1 and TRBJ2-1; D is unresolved. The V and J ends lost 3 bases and 7 bases respectively, with 10 bases between them. The CDR3 loop spans 12 amino acids. Germline CDR1 DFQATT, CDR2 SNEGSKA (reference sequence). CDR3 nucleotides: TGCAGTGCTAGCCCAGCGTGGAATGAGCAGTTCTTC. Amino acids: CSASPAWNEQFF.

The chain uses TRBV30 and TRBJ2-3, with 12 bases fitting TRBD2. Germline V gives CDR1 GTSNPN, CDR2 SVGIG (reference sequence). Trimming cost V 2 bases and J 0 bases; bases outside gene matches: 9. The CDR3 is 18 residues long. CDR3 coding DNA: TGTGCCTGGAGTCGCGCCCGGACTAGCGGGACTAGCACAGATACGCAGTATTTT. The encoded protein is CAWSRARTSGTSTDTQYF.

This clonotype was detected only a few times. The chain combines TRBV20-1 with TRBJ2-5, with 10 bases identical to TRBD2. Germline values: CDR1 DFQATT, CDR2 SNEGSKA (reference sequence). The CDR3 has 14 amino acids. The V and J ends lost 5 bases and 2 bases, in that order; junction bases with no gene match: 5. The CDR3 DNA reads as TGCAGTGCTGCTAGCGGGAGTGGACAAGAGACCCAGTACTTC. Protein product: CSAASGSGQETQYF.

V and J are TRBV24-1 and TRBJ2-7; D could derive from TRBD1 or TRBD2 (6 bases each). Trimming took 5 bases from V and 5 from J, leaving 15 bases between them. Looked up from germline, CDR1 is KGHDR and CDR2 is SFDVKD. This CDR3 comprises 14 residues. The CDR3 DNA sequence: TGTGCCACCAGTGGTTCGGGGGCAAAAAACGAGCAGTACTTC. Amino acids: CATSGSGAKNEQYF.

This clonotype was picked up one time. The chain couples TRBV20-1 to TRBJ1-2; TRBD1 is a possible D gene (5 bases). The germline V gene has CDR1 DFQATT and CDR2 SNEGSKA (reference sequence). There are 12 residues in the CDR3. In DNA form, the CDR3 reads TGCGGAGGATGGGGGTTCGGCTATGGCTACACCTTC. Amino acid sequence: CGGWGFGYGYTF.

This clonotype was seen more than once but under ten times. The chain has TRBV7-3 and TRBJ2-1; 13 nucleotides align to TRBD2. Trimming removed 4 bases from V and 6 bases from J; junction bases left unmatched: 9. Germline V gene sequence: CDR1 SGHTA, CDR2 FQGTGA. This CDR3 has 17 amino acids. Written as DNA, the CDR3 is TGTGCCAGCAGCTCAGCCCCCACTAGCGGGAGGGCCAATGAGCAGTTCTTC. As protein: CASSSAPTSGRANEQFF.

V usage is TRBV27 and J usage is TRBJ2-1; 9 bases agree with TRBD1. Matching the DNA end better, TRBJ2-7 makes the J call doubtful. There are 15 residues in the CDR3. The germline gives CDR1 MNHEY, CDR2 SMNVEV (reference sequence). The CDR3 DNA reads TGTGCCAGCAGTCAAGCCGGGACAGGGATGTTAGAGCAGTACTTC. Translated, it gives CASSQAGTGMLEQYF.